This T cell receptor (beta chain) was obtained from a study of blood T cells in healthy people across ages. The authors ran a second PCR of roughly 6 to 12 cycles using a sample-barcoded 5' primer and a J-beta primer mix. TCRdb analysed the 5' RACE reads with MiXCR anew, one entry per CDR3 protein. The sample has 920,000 or so distinct CDR3 sequences; less than 50% are singletons. J was trimmed by 9 bases and V by 0 bases; bases with no gene match: 12. Germline lookup yields CDR1 MNHEY and CDR2 SVGEGT. There are 17 residues in the CDR3. V is TRBV6-2 or TRBV6-3 and J is TRBJ2-1, with 9 bases that match TRBD1. This clonotype was obtained from an older woman in good health. The sample consisted of blood. The CDR3 reads CASSYSFRGQGIGEQFF. In DNA, the CDR3 is TGTGCCAGCAGTTACTCCTTTCGGGGACAGGGTATCGGTGAGCAGTTCTTC.